This TCR beta chain was identified in a study of T cell repertoires in aging, cancer and after chemotherapy. Study background: Over several months to years, re-sampled healthy donor repertoires clearly shared clones. Regarding the study as a whole: In healthy donors, age-related TCR diversity loss mainly reflected lost richness. Compared with age-matched healthy donors, untreated hematological or solid cancer patients showed higher blood TCR clonality.

This CDR3 region has 15 residues. Trimming stripped 5 bases from V and 3 bases from J, with 17 bases between. Germline V gene sequence: CDR1 SGHDT, CDR2 YYEEEE. A mixed TRB-A/B primer pool amplified rearranged TRB by multiplex touch-down PCR. TCRdb re-analysed the multiplex PCR reads in MiXCR, keeping a single row per CDR3 protein. The sample contains approximately 13,000 distinct CDR3 sequences, roughly 26% of which appear only once. This clonotype was seen a few times. The antigen remains undetermined. Peripheral blood genomic DNA, not sorted cells or RNA, was the template. This TCR derives from a human donor in good health. The chain is built from TRBV5-6 and TRBJ1-2, with a possible D match to TRBD1 (5 bases). Sequenced material: blood. In DNA form, the CDR3 reads TGTGCCAGCAGTTCGCGGTTTTGGGGGGACTATGGCTACACCTTC. It codes for CASSSRFWGDYGYTF.